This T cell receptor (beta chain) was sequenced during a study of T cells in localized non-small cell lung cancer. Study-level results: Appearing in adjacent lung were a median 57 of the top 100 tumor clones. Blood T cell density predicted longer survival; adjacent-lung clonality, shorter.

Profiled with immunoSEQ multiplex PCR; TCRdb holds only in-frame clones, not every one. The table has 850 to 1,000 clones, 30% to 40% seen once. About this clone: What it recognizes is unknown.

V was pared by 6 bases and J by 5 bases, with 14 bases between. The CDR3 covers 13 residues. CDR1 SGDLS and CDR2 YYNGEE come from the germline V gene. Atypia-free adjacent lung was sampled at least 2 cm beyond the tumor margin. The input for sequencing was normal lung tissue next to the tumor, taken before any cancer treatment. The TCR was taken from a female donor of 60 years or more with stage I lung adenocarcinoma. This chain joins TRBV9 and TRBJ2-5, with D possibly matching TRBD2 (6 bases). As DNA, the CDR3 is TGTGCCAGCAACGGAGGAGGGGCCGAGACCCAGTACTTC. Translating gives CASNGGGAETQYF.